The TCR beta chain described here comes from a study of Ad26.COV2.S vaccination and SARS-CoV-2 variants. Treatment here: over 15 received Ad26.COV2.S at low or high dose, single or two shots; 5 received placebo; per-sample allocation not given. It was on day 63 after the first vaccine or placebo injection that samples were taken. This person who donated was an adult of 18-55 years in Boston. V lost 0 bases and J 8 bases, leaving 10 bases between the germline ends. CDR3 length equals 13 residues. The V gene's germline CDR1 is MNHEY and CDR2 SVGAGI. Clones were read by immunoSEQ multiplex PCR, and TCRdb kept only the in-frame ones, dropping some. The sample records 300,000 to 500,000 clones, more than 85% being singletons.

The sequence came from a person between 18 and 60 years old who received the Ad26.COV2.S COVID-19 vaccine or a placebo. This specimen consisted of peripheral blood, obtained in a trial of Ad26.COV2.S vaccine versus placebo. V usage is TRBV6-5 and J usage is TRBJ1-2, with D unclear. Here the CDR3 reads CASSYSRGGGYTF. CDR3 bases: TGTGCCAGCAGTTACTCGCGGGGAGGGGGCTACACCTTC.